This record covers a single T cell receptor (beta chain). Antigen unknown. This specimen comes from a study of STAT5B mutations in CD4+ large granular lymphocyte leukemia. In the study overall: Healthy donors showed HLA-associated enrichment of the CDR3 'QG' motif. Findings and limits, study-wide: TRBV06-family usage was enriched in top patient clones (8/27) versus controls (2/35). Patient CD4-sorted repertoires looked more clonal than healthy CD4+ repertoires, even without putative leukemic clones.

There are 14 residues in the CDR3. V shed 5 bases and J 6 bases; nucleotides not matched to a gene: 9. The germline V gene has CDR1 SGHTA and CDR2 FQGNSA. The method was immunoSEQ multiplex PCR; TCRdb's version includes in-frame clones alone and lacks a portion of them. The table includes tens of thousands of clones, 70% to 90% detected once. This sequence was found in a human donor in good health. The sequencing input was CD4+ T cells from blood buffy coats. The chain links TRBV7-2 to TRBJ2-7; TRBD1 agrees at 8 bases. CDR3 nucleotide sequence: TGTGCCAGCAGCACCGGGACAGGTCGCGGCGAGCAGTACTTC. This gives the protein CASSTGTGRGEQYF.